This TCR beta chain was retrieved from a study of chemoradiotherapy in HPV16-positive cancers. Study-wide results and limits: Candidate HPV-specific clones and E7-related TCR motifs grew in tumor during treatment.

Here immunoSEQ multiplex PCR was the method, and the copy in TCRdb shows in-frame clones only, minus some. The profile shows 10,000 to 15,000 clones, about 77% of them singletons. Concerning this clone: Antigen: not known.

Repeated repertoire sampling spanned the course of chemoradiotherapy. With V trimmed by 2 bases and J by 3 bases, 1 base remained unmatched. In germline, CDR1 is SGHRS, CDR2 YFSETQ. The length of the CDR3 is 13 residues. Collection took place from a patient who underwent chemoradiotherapy. The clonotype was recovered from a human donor with HPV-associated anogenital cancer. V is TRBV5-1 and J is TRBJ1-1; TRBD1 matches at 7 bases. CDR3 DNA sequence: TGCGCCAGCAGCTTCACAGGGGACACTGAAGCTTTCTTT. It encodes CASSFTGDTEAFF.